Below, one T cell receptor (beta chain) is given with its context. Germline CDR1 and CDR2: SNHLY and FYNNEI. V was shortened by 3 bases and J by 1 base, with 19 bases between the two germline ends. This CDR3 has 18 residues. Here immunoSEQ multiplex PCR was the method, and the copy in TCRdb shows in-frame clones only, minus some. Of fewer than 110,000 clones listed, approximately 81% are singletons. The entry originates in a study of blood T cell repertoires in COVID-19. Study-level background: Spain, Italy and the United States supplied samples that represented acute and convalescent COVID-19.

The receptor comes from an older woman with active or convalescent COVID-19. Sequencing input: peripheral blood. The V gene is TRBV2, the J gene TRBJ2-4; possibly TRBD2 for D (5 bases). The CDR3: CASSERVSPTGAKNIQYF. The CDR3 DNA reads as TGTGCCAGCAGTGAGAGGGTGTCACCAACGGGGGCCAAAAACATTCAGTACTTC. The variable domain in full, completed from reference TRBV2 and TRBJ2-4, reads EPEVTQTPSHQVTQMGQEVILRCVPISNHLYFYWYRQILGQKVEFLVSFYNNEISEKSEIFDDQFSVERPDGSNFTLKIRSTKLEDSAMYFCASSERVSPTGAKNIQYFGAGTRLSVL.